This T cell receptor beta chain was identified in a study of T cell changes during pregnancy in multiple sclerosis. Sequencing used immunoSEQ multiplex PCR; TCRdb keeps in-frame clones, though not all of them. The profile shows around 36,000 clones, roughly 90% of them singletons. The sequence derives from a female donor with multiple sclerosis, enrolled in a pregnancy study. Source: CD4+ T cells from peripheral blood mononuclear cells, taken in the third trimester of pregnancy.

The chain's CDR3 is CASTGGLGDTQYF. Here the CDR3 DNA reads TGTGCCAGCACTGGCGGATTGGGAGATACGCAGTATTTT. The rearrangement links TRBV2 to TRBJ2-3; D gene uncertain. V lost 7 bases to trimming and J lost 5 bases, with 13 bases between them. This CDR3 region has 13 residues. The germline CDR1 and CDR2 sequences are SNHLY and FYNNEI.